This TCR beta chain derives from a study of CD8+CD57+ T cells in acquired aplastic anemia. On the study more broadly: Quantities of DNA derived from sorted CD4+ and CD8+ cells averaged around 3 ug.

Genomic DNA constituted the template upon which TCR beta VDJ and CDR3 profiling was performed. Each CDR3 protein is one row after TCRdb ran MiXCR on the reads. This sample has some 290,000 distinct CDR3 sequences; approximately 56% occur once, and the top ten carry roughly 8%. The germline gives CDR1 KGHDR, CDR2 SFDVKD. V was pared by 4 bases and J by 4 bases, with 9 bases between. This CDR3 is built from 13 residues. The V and J genes are TRBV24-1 and TRBJ2-5; the D is unclear. Input material: sorted CD4+, CD8+, or CD8+CD57+ T cells (not recorded which) from PBMCs. The sequence was collected from a human donor with severe aplastic anemia or a healthy control (not recorded which). The CDR3 DNA is TGTGCCACCAGTGAAGGTTCCGTAGAGACCCAGTACTTC. It is translated as CATSEGSVETQYF.